This T cell receptor beta chain appears in the sequencing data of a study of T cells in Graves' hyperthyroidism and ophthalmopathy. This clonotype was observed at least ten times. No antigen is known for it. General observations from the study: Model-based prediction identified ophthalmopathy a median around 6.5 months prior to its onset. Most clonotypes that expanded in the thyroid above 0.001 also showed up in blood.

RNA transcripts provided the source from which TCR beta CDR3 regions were amplified. The HTBI set primed first-round TCR CDR3 RT-PCR. In TCRdb, the multiplex PCR reads were re-called with MiXCR into one record per CDR3 protein. Of around 440,000 distinct CDR3 sequences listed, around 14% are singletons. Patients aged 18 to 65 with hyperthyroidism were newly diagnosed, with duration under 2 months. Diagnostic decisions used clinical symptoms, serum thyroxine and TRAb, thyroid ultrasound and orbital computed tomography. Trimming shortened V by 1 base and J by 7 bases, and 14 bases separated the two germline ends. CDR3 length: 15 amino acids.

The sequence derives from a woman aged 18 to 35 with Graves' hyperthyroidism. Sample: blood. The chain uses TRBV12-3 or TRBV12-4 and TRBJ1-5; D remains ambiguous. The CDR3 protein is CASSLVDGRKQPQHF. CDR3 bases: TGTGCCAGCAGTTTAGTAGACGGGAGGAAACAGCCCCAGCATTTT.